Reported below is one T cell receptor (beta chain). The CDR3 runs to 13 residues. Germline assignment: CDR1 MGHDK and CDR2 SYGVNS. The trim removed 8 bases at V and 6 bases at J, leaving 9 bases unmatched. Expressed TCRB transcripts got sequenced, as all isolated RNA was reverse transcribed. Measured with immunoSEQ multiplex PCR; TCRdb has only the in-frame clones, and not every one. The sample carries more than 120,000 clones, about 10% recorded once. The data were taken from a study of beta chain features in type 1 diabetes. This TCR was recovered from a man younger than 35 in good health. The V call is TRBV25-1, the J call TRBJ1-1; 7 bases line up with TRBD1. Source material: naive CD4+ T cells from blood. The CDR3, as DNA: TGTGCCAGCGAAACAGGGGTAGGGTCTGAAGCTTTCTTT. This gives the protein CASETGVGSEAFF.